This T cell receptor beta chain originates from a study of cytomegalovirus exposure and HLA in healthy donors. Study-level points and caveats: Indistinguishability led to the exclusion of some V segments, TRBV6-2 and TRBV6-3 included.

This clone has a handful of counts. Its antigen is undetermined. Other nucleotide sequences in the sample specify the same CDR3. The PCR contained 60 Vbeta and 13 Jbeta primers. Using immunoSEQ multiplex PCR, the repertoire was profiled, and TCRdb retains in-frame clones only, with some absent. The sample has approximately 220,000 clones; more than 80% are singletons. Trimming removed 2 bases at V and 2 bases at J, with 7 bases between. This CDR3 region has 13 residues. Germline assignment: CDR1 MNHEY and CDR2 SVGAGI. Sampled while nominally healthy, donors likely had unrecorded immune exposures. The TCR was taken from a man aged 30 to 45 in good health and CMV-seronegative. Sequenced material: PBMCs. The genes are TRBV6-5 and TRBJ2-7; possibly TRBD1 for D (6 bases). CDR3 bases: TGTGCCAGCAGTTACGGACAGACCTACGAGCAGTACTTC. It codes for CASSYGQTYEQYF.